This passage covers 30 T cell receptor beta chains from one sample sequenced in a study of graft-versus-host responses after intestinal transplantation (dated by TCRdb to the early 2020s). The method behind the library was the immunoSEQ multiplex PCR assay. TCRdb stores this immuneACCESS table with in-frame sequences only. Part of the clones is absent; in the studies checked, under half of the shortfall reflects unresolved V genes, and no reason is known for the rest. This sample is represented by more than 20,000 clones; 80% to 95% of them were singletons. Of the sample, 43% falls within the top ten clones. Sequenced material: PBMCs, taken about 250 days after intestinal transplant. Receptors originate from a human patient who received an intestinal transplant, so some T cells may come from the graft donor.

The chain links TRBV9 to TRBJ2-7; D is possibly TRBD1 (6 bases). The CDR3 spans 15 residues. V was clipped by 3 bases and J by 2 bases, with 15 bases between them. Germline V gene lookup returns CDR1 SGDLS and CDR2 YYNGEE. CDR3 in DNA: TGTGCCAGCAGCGCCCGGGACACGGGGACCTACGAGCAGTACTTC. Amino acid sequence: CASSARDTGTYEQYF.

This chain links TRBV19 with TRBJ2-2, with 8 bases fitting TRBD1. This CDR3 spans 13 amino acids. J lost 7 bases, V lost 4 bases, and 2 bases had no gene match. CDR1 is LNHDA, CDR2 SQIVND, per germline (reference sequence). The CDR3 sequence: CASSTQGVGELFF. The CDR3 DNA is TGTGCCAGTAGTACACAGGGGGTCGGGGAGCTGTTTTTT.

The CDR3 nucleotides read TGTGCCAGCAGTGAACCGGGACTAGGGACTCCCGGGGAGCTGTTTTTT. Translated: CASSEPGLGTPGELFF. This chain links TRBV6-1 with TRBJ2-2; TRBD2 matches 8 bases. CDR3 length: 16 amino acids. Germline V gene data show CDR1 as MNHNS and CDR2 as SASEGT. V shed 2 bases and J 6 bases; nucleotides not matched to a gene: 8.

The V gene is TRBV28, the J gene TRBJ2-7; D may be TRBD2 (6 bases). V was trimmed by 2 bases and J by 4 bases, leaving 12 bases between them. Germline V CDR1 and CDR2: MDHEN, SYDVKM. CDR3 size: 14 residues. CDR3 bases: TGTGCCAGCAGTTTAGGCGGGAATCGGTACGAGCAGTACTTC. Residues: CASSLGGNRYEQYF.

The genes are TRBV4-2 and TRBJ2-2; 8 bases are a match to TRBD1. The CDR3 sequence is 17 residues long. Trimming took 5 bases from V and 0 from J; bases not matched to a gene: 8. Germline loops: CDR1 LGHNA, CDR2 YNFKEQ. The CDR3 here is CASSTGQGRANTGELFF. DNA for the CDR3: TGTGCCAGCAGCACTGGACAGGGCCGCGCGAACACCGGGGAGCTGTTTTTT.

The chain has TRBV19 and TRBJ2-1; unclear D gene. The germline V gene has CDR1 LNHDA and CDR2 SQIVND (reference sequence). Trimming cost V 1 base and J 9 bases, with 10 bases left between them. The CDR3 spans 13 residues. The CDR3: CASSIARTAEQFF. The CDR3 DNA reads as TGTGCCAGTAGTATAGCCAGGACCGCTGAGCAGTTCTTC.

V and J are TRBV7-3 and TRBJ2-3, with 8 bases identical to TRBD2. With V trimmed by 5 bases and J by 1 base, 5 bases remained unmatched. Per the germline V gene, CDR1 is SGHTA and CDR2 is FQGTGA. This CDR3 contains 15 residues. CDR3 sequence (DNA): TGTGCCAGCAGCAAACTAGCGGCCCGCACAGATACGCAGTATTTT. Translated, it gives CASSKLAARTDTQYF.

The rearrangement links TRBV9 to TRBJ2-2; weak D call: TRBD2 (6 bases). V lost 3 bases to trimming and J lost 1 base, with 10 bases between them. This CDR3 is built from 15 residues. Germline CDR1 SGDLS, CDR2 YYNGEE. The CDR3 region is CASSAAGENTGELFF. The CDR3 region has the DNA TGTGCCAGCAGCGCAGCGGGCGAGAACACCGGGGAGCTGTTTTTT.

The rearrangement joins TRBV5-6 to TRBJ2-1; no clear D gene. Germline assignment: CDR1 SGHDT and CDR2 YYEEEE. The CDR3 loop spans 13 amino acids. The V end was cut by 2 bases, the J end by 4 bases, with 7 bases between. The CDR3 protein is CASSFPDYNEQFF. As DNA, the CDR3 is TGTGCCAGCAGCTTCCCGGATTACAATGAGCAGTTCTTC.

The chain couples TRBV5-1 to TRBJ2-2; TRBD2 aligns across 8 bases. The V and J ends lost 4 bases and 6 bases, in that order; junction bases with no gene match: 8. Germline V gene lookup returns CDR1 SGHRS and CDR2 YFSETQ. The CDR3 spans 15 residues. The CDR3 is CASSGRLAYPGELFF. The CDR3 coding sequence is TGCGCCAGCAGCGGTCGACTAGCGTACCCCGGGGAGCTGTTTTTT.

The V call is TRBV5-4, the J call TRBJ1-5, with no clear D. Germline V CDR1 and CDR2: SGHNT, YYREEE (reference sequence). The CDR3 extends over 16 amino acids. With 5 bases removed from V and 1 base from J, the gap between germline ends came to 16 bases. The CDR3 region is CASRYYAGESNQPQHF. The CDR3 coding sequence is TGTGCCAGCAGATATTACGCAGGTGAGAGCAATCAGCCCCAGCATTTT.

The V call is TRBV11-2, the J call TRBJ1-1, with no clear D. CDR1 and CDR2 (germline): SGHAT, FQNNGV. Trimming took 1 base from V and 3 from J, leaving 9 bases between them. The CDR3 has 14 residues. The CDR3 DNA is TGTGCCAGCAGCTTAGGAGGGTCTTACACTGAAGCTTTCTTT. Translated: CASSLGGSYTEAFF. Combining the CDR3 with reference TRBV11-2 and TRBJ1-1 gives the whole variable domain EAGVAQSPRYKIIEKRQSVAFWCNPISGHATLYWYQQILGQGPKLLIQFQNNGVVDDSQLPKDRFSAERLKGVDSTLKIQPAKLEDSAVYLCASSLGGSYTEAFFGQGTRLTVV.

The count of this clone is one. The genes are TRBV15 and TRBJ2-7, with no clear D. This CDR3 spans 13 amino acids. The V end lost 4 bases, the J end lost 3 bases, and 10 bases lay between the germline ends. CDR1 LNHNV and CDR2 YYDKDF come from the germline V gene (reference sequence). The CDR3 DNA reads TGTGCCACCAGCAATAGAGGAGTCTACGAGCAGTACTTC. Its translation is CATSNRGVYEQYF.

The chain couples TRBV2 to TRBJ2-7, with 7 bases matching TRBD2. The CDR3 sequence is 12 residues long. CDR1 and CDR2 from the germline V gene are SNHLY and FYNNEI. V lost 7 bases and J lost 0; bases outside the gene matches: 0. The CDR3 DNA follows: TGTGCCAGCACTAGCGGCTCCTACGAGCAGTACTTC. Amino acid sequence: CASTSGSYEQYF.

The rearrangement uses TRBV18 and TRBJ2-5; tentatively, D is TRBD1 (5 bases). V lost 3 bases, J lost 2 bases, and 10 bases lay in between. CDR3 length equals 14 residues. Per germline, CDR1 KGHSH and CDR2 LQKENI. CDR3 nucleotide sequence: TGTGCCAGCTCACCCAGACAGTTACAAGAGACCCAGTACTTC. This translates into CASSPRQLQETQYF.

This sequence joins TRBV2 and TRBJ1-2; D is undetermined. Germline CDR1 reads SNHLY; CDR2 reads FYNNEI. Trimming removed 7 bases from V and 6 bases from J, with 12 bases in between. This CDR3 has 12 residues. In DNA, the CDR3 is TGTGCCAGCAAGAGGTCGGAGGATGGCTACACCTTC. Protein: CASKRSEDGYTF.

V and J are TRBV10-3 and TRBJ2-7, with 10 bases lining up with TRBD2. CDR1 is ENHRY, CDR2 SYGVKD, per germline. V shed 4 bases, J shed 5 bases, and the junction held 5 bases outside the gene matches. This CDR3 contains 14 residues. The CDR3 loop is CAISGLAGENEQYF. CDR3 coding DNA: TGTGCCATCAGTGGGCTAGCGGGAGAGAACGAGCAGTACTTC.

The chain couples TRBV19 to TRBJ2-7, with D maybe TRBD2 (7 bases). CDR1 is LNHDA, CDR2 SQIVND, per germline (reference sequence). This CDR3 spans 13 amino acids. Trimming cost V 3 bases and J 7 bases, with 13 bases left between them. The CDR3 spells CASSIQGGGEQYF. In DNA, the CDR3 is TGTGCCAGTAGTATTCAAGGGGGAGGGGAGCAGTACTTC.

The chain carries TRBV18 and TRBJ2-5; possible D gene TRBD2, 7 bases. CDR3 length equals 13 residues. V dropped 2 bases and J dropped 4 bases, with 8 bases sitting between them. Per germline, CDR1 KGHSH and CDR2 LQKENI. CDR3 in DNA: TGTGCCAGCTCACCAAGGGGGGGAGAGACCCAGTACTTC. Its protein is CASSPRGGETQYF.

The DNA of the CDR3 is TGTGCCAGCAGCCTAAGGACTAGCGGGAGCTCCTACGAGCAGTACTTC. This encodes CASSLRTSGSSYEQYF. The genes are TRBV5-5 and TRBJ2-7, with 13 bases lining up with TRBD2. CDR1 SGHKS and CDR2 YYEKEE come from the germline V gene (reference sequence). The junction had 4 bases not matched to a gene; V was cut back by 4 bases and J by 0 bases. The CDR3 totals 16 residues.

CDR3 DNA sequence: TGTGCCAGTAGTATTTTCGGGACAGGGTCTCCCGGCGAAGCCAAAAACATTCAGTACTTC. Residues: CASSIFGTGSPGEAKNIQYF. This chain links TRBV19 with TRBJ2-4; 9 bases match TRBD1. Germline values: CDR1 LNHDA, CDR2 SQIVND (reference sequence). CDR3 size: 20 residues. V was clipped by 3 bases and J by 0 bases; unmatched bases: 15.

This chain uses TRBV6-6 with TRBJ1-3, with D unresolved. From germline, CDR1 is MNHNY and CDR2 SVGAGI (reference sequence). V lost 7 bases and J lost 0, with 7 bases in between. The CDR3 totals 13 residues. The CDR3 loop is CASTEHSGNTIYF. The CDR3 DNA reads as TGTGCCAGCACCGAGCACTCTGGAAACACCATATATTTT.

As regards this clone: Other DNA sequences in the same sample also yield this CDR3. The CDR3 protein is CASSFGGNQPQHF. As DNA, the CDR3 is TGTGCCAGCAGTTTTGGAGGGAATCAGCCCCAGCATTTT. The chain combines TRBV27 with TRBJ1-5; unclear D gene. V was pared by 3 bases and J by 4 bases, with 7 bases between. Germline CDR1 is MNHEY and CDR2 is SMNVEV (reference sequence). This CDR3 region has 13 residues.

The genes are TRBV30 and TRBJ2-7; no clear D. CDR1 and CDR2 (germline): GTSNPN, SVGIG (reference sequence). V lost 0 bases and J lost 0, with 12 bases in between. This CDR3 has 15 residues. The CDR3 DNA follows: TGTGCCTGGAGTGTAGGCCCAAAAAGCTCCTACGAGCAGTACTTC. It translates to CAWSVGPKSSYEQYF.

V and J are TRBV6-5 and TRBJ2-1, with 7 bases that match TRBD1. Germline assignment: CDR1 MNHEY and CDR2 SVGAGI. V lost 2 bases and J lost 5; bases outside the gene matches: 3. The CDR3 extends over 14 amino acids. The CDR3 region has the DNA TGTGCCAGCAGTTACAGGGGGCCGGACAATGAGCAGTTCTTC. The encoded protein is CASSYRGPDNEQFF.

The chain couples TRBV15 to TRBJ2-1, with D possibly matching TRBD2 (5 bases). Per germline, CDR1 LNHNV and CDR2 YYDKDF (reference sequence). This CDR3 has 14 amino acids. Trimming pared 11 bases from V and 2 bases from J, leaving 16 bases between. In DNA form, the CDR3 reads TGTGCCTCGAGCCCCTACGGGACCTACAATGAGCAGTTCTTC. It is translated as CASSPYGTYNEQFF.

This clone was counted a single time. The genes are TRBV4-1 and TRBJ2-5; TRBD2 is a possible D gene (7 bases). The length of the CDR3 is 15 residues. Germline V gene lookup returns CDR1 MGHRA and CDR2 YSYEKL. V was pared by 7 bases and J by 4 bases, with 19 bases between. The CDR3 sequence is CASKGLGGRGETQYF. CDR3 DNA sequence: TGCGCCAGCAAGGGGCTGGGGGGGCGTGGAGAGACCCAGTACTTC.

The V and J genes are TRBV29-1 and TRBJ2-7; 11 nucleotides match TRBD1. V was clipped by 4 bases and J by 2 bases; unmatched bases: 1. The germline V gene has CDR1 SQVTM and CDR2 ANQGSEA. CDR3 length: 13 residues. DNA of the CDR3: TGCAGCGTTGCGGGACAGGGGGCCTACGAGCAGTACTTC. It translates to CSVAGQGAYEQYF.

CDR3 in DNA: TGTGCCAGCAGCGACAGGGTGGGCGGCTACACCTTC. This translates into CASSDRVGGYTF. The genes are TRBV6-5 and TRBJ1-2, with 7 bases lining up with TRBD1. Germline V gene lookup returns CDR1 MNHEY and CDR2 SVGAGI. V was pared by 6 bases and J by 8 bases, with 6 bases of the junction left unmatched. The CDR3 sequence is 12 residues long.

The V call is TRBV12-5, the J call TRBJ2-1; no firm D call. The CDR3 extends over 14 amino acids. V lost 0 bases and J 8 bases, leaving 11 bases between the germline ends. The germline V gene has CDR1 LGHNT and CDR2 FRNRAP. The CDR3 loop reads CASGLVFERDEQFF. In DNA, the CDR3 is TGTGCTAGTGGTTTGGTATTTGAAAGGGATGAGCAGTTCTTC. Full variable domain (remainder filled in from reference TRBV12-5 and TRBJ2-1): DARVTQTPRHKVTEMGQEVTMRCQPILGHNTVFWYRQTMMQGLELLAYFRNRAPLDDSGMPKDRFSAEMPDATLATLKIQPSEPRDSAVYFCASGLVFERDEQFFGPGTRLTVL.